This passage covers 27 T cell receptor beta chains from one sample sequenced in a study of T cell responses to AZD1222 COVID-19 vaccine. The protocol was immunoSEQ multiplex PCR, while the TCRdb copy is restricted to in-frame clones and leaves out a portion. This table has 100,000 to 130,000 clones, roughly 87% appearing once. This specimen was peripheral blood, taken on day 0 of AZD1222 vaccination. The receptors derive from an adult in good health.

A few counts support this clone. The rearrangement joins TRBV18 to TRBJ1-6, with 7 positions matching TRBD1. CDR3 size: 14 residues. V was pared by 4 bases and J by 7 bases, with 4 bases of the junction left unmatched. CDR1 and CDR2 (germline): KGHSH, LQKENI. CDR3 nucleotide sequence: TGTGCCAGCTCACTGGACAGGATCAATTCACCCCTCCACTTT. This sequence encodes CASSLDRINSPLHF.

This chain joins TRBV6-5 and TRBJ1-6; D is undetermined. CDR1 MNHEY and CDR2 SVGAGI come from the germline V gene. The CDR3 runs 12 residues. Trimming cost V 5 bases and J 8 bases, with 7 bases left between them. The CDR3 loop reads CASSRTDSPLHF. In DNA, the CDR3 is TGTGCCAGCAGTCGGACGGATTCACCCCTCCACTTT.

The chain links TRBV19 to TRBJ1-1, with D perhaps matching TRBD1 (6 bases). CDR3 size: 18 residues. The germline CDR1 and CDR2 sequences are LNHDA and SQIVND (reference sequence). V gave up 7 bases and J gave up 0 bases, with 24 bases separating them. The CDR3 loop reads CASKAVVLTGRVNTEAFF. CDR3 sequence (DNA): TGTGCCAGTAAGGCAGTGGTATTGACAGGCCGGGTGAACACTGAAGCTTTCTTT.

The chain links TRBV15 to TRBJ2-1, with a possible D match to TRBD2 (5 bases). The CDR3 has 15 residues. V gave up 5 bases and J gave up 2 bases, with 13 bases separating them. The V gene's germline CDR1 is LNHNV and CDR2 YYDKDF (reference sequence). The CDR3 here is CATSSGVLTYNEQFF. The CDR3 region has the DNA TGTGCCACCAGCTCCGGGGTTTTAACCTACAATGAGCAGTTCTTC. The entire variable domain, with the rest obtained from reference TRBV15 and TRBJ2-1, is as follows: DAMVIQNPRYQVTQFGKPVTLSCSQTLNHNVMYWYQQKSSQAPKLLFHYYDKDFNNEADTPDNFQSRRPNTSFCFLDIRSPGLGDTAMYLCATSSGVLTYNEQFFGPGTRLTVL.

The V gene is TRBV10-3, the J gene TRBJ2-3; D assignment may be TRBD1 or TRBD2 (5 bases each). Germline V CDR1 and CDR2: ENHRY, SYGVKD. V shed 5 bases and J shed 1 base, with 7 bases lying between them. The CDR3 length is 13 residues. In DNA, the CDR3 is TGTGCCATCAGTCTGGGACGCACAGATACGCAGTATTTT. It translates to CAISLGRTDTQYF.

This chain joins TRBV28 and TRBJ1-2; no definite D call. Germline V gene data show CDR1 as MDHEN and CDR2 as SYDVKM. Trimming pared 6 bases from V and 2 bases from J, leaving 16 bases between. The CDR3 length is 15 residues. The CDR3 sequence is CASSEHIQKNYGYTF. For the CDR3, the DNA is TGTGCCAGCAGCGAACATATACAGAAAAACTATGGCTACACCTTC.

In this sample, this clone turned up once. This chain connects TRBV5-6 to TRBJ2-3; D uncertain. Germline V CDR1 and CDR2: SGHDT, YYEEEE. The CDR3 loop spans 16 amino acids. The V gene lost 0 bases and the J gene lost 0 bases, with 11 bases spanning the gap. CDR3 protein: CASSLVWKESTDTQYF. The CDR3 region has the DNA TGTGCCAGCAGCTTGGTATGGAAAGAAAGCACAGATACGCAGTATTTT.

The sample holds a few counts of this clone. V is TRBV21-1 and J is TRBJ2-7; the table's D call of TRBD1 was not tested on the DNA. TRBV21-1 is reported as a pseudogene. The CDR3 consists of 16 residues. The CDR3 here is CATLWGQEKISYEQYF. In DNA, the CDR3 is TGTGCCACCCTTTGGGGACAGGAGAAGATTTCCTACGAGCAGTACTTC.

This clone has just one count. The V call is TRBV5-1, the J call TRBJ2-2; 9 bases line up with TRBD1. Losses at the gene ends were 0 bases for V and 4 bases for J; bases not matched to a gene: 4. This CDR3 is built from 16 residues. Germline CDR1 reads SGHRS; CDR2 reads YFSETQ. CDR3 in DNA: TGCGCCAGCAGCTTGGGACAGGGGGTCCCCACCGGGGAGCTGTTTTTT. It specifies CASSLGQGVPTGELFF.

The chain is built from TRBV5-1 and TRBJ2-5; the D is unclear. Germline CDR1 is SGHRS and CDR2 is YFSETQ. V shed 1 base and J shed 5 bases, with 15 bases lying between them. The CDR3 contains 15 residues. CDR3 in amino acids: CASSLYPDLPETQYF. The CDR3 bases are TGCGCCAGCAGCTTGTATCCAGACCTCCCGGAGACCCAGTACTTC.

The DNA of the CDR3 is TGTGCCAGCAGTTTCACCAGAGTTGGCGAGCAGTACTTC. The encoded protein is CASSFTRVGEQYF. The chain couples TRBV12-3 or TRBV12-4 to TRBJ2-7; D ambiguous. The CDR3 sequence is 13 residues long. With 3 bases removed from V and 6 bases from J, the gap between germline ends came to 12 bases.

The CDR3 protein is CASSDRVLGGELFF. CDR3 coding DNA: TGTGCCAGCAGCGACAGGGTTCTAGGCGGGGAGCTGTTTTTT. The V gene is TRBV9, the J gene TRBJ2-2; TRBD1 might be the D (6 bases). With 3 bases removed from V and 7 bases from J, the gap between germline ends came to 13 bases. This CDR3 has 14 residues. Germline CDR1 and CDR2: SGDLS and YYNGEE.

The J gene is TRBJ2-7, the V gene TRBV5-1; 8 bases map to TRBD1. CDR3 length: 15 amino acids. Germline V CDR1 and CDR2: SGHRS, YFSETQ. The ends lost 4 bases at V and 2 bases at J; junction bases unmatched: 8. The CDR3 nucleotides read TGCGCCAGCAGCACGGTTGGGACAGGACCCTACGAGCAGTACTTC. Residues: CASSTVGTGPYEQYF.

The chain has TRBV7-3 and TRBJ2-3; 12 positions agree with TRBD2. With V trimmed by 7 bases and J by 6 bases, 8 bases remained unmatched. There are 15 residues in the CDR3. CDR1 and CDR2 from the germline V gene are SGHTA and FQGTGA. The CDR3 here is CASTPTSGGPDTQYF. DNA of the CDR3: TGTGCCAGCACCCCGACTAGCGGGGGACCGGATACGCAGTATTTT.

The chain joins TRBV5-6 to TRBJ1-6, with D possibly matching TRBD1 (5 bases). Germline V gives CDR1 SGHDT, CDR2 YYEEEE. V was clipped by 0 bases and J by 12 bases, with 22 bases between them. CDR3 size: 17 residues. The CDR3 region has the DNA TGTGCCAGCAGCTTGGCCGGGACGGGACTGGTTTCTGGACCCCTCCACTTT. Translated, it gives CASSLAGTGLVSGPLHF. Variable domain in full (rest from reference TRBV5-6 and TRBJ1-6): DAGVTQSPTHLIKTRGQQVTLRCSPKSGHDTVSWYQQALGQGPQFIFQYYEEEERQRGNFPDRFSGHQFPNYSSELNVNALLLGDSALYLCASSLAGTGLVSGPLHFGNGTRLTVT.

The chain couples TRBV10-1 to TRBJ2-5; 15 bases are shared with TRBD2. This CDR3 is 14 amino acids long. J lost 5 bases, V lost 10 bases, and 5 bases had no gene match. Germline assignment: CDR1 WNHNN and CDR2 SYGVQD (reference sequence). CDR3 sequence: CANWTSGGVETQYF. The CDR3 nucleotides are TGCGCCAACTGGACTAGCGGGGGGGTGGAGACCCAGTACTTC.

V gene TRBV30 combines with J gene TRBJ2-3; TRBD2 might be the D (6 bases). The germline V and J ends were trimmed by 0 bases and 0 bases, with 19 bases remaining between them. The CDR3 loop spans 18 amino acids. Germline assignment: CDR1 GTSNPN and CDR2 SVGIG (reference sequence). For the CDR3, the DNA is TGTGCCTGGAGTGTAGGGTTAAGTAGCGGATCTAGCACAGATACGCAGTATTTT. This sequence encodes CAWSVGLSSGSSTDTQYF.

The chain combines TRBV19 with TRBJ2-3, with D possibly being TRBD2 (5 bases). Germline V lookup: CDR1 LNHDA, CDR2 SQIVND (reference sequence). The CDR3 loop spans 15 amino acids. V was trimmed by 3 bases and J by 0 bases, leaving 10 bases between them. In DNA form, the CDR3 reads TGTGCCAGTAGTATTGGGAGTTCTAGCACAGATACGCAGTATTTT. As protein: CASSIGSSSTDTQYF.

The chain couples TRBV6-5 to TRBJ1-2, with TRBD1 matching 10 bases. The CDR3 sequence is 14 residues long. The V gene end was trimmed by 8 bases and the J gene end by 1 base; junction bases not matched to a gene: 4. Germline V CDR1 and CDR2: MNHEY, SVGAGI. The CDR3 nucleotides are TGTGCCAGCGCCGGGACAGGGGATAACTATGGCTACACCTTC. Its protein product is CASAGTGDNYGYTF.

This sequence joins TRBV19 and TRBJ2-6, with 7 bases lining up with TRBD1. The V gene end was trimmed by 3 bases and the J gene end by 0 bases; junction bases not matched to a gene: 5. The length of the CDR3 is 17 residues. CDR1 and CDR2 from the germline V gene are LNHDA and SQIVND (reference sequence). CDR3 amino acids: CASSIDRVLSGANVLTF. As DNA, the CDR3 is TGTGCCAGTAGTATCGACAGGGTCCTCTCTGGGGCCAACGTCCTGACTTTC.

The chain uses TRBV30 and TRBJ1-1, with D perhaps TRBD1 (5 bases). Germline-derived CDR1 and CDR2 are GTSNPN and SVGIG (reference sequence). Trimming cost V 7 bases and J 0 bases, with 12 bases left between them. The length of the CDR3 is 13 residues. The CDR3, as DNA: TGTGCCTTCGACAGCTCCCTGAACACTGAAGCTTTCTTT. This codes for CAFDSSLNTEAFF.

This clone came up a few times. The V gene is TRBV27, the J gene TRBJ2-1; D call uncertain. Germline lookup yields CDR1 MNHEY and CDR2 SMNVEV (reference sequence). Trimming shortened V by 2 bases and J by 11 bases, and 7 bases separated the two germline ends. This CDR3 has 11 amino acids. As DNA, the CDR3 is TGTGCCAGCAGTTTACGGCATCAGCAGTTCTTC. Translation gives CASSLRHQQFF.

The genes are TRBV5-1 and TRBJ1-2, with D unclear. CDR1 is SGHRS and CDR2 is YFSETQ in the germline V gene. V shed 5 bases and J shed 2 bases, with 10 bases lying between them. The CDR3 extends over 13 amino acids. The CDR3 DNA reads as TGCGCCAGCAGTCTGGGGTCCAACTATGGCTACACCTTC. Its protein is CASSLGSNYGYTF.

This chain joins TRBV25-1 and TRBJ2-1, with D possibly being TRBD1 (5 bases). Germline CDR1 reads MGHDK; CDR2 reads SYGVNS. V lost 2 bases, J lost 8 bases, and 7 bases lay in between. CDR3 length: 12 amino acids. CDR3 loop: CASSEIGDEQFF. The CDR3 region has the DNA TGTGCCAGCAGTGAAATAGGGGATGAGCAGTTCTTC.

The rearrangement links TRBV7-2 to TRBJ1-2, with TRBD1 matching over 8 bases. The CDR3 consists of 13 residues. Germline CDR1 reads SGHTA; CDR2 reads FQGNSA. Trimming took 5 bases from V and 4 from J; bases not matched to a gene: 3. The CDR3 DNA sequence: TGTGCCAGCAGCCCTGACAGGGGCTATGGCTACACCTTC. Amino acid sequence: CASSPDRGYGYTF. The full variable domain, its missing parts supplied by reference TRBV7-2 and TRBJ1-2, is GAGVSQSPSNKVTEKGKDVELRCDPISGHTALYWYRQSLGQGLEFLIYFQGNSAPDKSGLPSDRFSAERTGGSVSTLTIQRTQQEDSAVYLCASSPDRGYGYTFGSGTRLTVV.

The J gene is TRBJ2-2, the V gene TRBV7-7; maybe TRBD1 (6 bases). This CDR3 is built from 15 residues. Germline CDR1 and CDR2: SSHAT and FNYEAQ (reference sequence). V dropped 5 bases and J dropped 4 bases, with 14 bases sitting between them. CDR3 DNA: TGTGCCAGCAGCCTAGGTACAGGGCGCACCGGGGAGCTGTTTTTT. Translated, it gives CASSLGTGRTGELFF.

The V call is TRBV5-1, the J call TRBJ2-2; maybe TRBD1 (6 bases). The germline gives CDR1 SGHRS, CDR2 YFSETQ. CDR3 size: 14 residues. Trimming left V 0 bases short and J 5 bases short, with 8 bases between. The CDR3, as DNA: TGCGCCAGCAGCTTGGCCACAGGGACCGGGGAGCTGTTTTTT. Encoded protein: CASSLATGTGELFF.